These 22 T cell receptor beta chains came from one sample sequenced in a study of untreated major depressive disorder. Using immunoSEQ multiplex PCR, the repertoire was profiled, and TCRdb retains in-frame clones only, with some absent. The sample contains approximately 20,000 clones, over 75% of which appear only once. The sample was CD4+ T cells from PBMCs. The receptors were gathered from a woman aged 30 to 39 in good health.

In this sample, this clone turned up once. This rearrangement joins TRBV4-3 to TRBJ1-4, with D uncertain. V dropped 8 bases and J dropped 5 bases, with 15 bases sitting between them. The CDR3 extends over 14 amino acids. Germline V gene sequence: CDR1 LGHNA, CDR2 YSLEER. CDR3 protein: CASARDRVNEKLFF. The CDR3 region has the DNA TGCGCCAGCGCTCGCGACCGAGTAAATGAAAAACTGTTTTTT.

The chain combines TRBV28 with TRBJ1-2; D possibly corresponds to TRBD1 (5 bases). With 1 base removed from V and 8 bases from J, the gap between germline ends came to 11 bases. Germline V gene sequence: CDR1 MDHEN, CDR2 SYDVKM. The CDR3 is made up of 13 amino acids. The CDR3 sequence: CASSLLAGWGYTF. CDR3 nucleotides: TGTGCCAGCAGTTTATTGGCAGGGTGGGGCTACACCTTC.

The chain employs TRBV6-1 and TRBJ1-5; possibly TRBD1 for D (5 bases). Trimming pared 6 bases from V and 2 bases from J, leaving 14 bases between. From germline, CDR1 is MNHNS and CDR2 SASEGT. The CDR3 covers 15 residues. The CDR3 loop is CASSEGTWGNQPQHF. The CDR3 DNA reads TGTGCCAGCAGCGAGGGGACCTGGGGCAATCAGCCCCAGCATTTT.

This chain uses TRBV4-3 with TRBJ1-5; weak D call: TRBD1 (5 bases). This CDR3 has 17 residues. Trimming shortened V by 4 bases and J by 3 bases, and 19 bases separated the two germline ends. Germline V CDR1 and CDR2: LGHNA, YSLEER. CDR3 DNA: TGCGCCAGCAGCCTCTCACTAGGGGATTCAGACAATCAGCCCCAGCATTTT. Amino acids: CASSLSLGDSDNQPQHF.

As to this clone: Other DNA sequences from this sample encode an identical CDR3 as well. The chain combines TRBV27 with TRBJ2-3, with D possibly TRBD1 on 5 matching bases. This CDR3 comprises 14 residues. The ends were cut back, 5 bases at V and 0 bases at J, with 9 bases in the middle. Germline loops: CDR1 MNHEY, CDR2 SMNVEV (reference sequence). Here the CDR3 reads CASSKQVSTDTQYF. The DNA of the CDR3 is TGTGCCAGCAGTAAACAGGTTAGCACAGATACGCAGTATTTT.

This chain connects TRBV7-9 to TRBJ1-1; D remains ambiguous. The germline V gene has CDR1 SEHNR and CDR2 FQNEAQ (reference sequence). This CDR3 has 13 residues. The germline V and J ends were trimmed by 5 bases and 1 base, with 8 bases remaining between them. In DNA, the CDR3 is TGTGCCAGCAGCCGTTCGGGGAACACTGAAGCTTTCTTT. Protein: CASSRSGNTEAFF.

As DNA, the CDR3 is TGTGCCAGCAGTCCACAGGGTTATGGCTACACCTTC. It encodes CASSPQGYGYTF. V is TRBV5-4 and J is TRBJ1-2, with D possibly being TRBD1 (6 bases). Germline V gives CDR1 SGHNT, CDR2 YYREEE (reference sequence). V lost 5 bases and J lost 5, with 10 bases in between. The CDR3 runs to 12 residues. Full variable domain (missing parts from reference TRBV5-4 and TRBJ1-2): ETGVTQSPTHLIKTRGQQVTLRCSSQSGHNTVSWYQQALGQGPQFIFQYYREEENGRGNFPPRFSGLQFPNYSSELNVNALELDDSALYLCASSPQGYGYTFGSGTRLTVV.

J is TRBJ1-1 and V is TRBV5-1; D gene ambiguous. The CDR3 loop spans 15 amino acids. The V end lost 0 bases, the J end lost 0 bases, and 9 bases lay between the germline ends. CDR1 and CDR2 (germline): SGHRS, YFSETQ. CDR3 sequence: CASSLGSQMNTEAFF. Here the CDR3 DNA reads TGCGCCAGCAGCTTGGGCTCACAGATGAACACTGAAGCTTTCTTT.

The chain uses TRBV5-1 and TRBJ1-2; no firm D call. The CDR3 runs to 14 residues. Trimming took 4 bases from V and 3 from J, leaving 13 bases between them. Germline V gene data show CDR1 as SGHRS and CDR2 as YFSETQ. CDR3 sequence (DNA): TGCGCCAGCAGCCCACTGGACCCATACTATGGCTACACCTTC. Translation gives CASSPLDPYYGYTF.

J is TRBJ1-4 and V is TRBV9, with 11 bases identical to TRBD1. Germline CDR1 and CDR2: SGDLS and YYNGEE. The CDR3 covers 15 residues. The junction had 8 bases not matched to a gene; V was cut back by 5 bases and J by 8 bases. The CDR3 reads CASSRSGTGGEKLFF. The CDR3 DNA follows: TGTGCCAGCAGTCGTTCCGGGACAGGGGGAGAAAAACTGTTTTTT.

This clone was seen only once. The chain combines TRBV6-5 with TRBJ2-1; TRBD1 might be the D (5 bases). In germline, CDR1 is MNHEY, CDR2 SVGAGI. Deletions cut 7 bases from V and 7 bases from J, with 17 bases between. The CDR3 extends over 14 amino acids. The CDR3 coding sequence is TGTGCCAGCACCTGGGGCGATGGTTATAATGAGCAGTTCTTC. Protein sequence: CASTWGDGYNEQFF.

CDR3 in amino acids: CASSVGGLLNTGELFF. As DNA, the CDR3 is TGTGCCAGCAGTGTAGGGGGACTCCTAAACACCGGGGAGCTGTTTTTT. V gene TRBV28 combines with J gene TRBJ2-2; TRBD1 or TRBD2 may be the D gene (6 bases each). CDR1 and CDR2 (germline): MDHEN, SYDVKM. The ends were cut back, 5 bases at V and 2 bases at J, with 15 bases in the middle. This CDR3 is 16 amino acids long.

V gene TRBV9 combines with J gene TRBJ2-2, with 8 bases aligning to TRBD2. The CDR3 extends over 15 amino acids. Germline V gene data show CDR1 as SGDLS and CDR2 as YYNGEE. The trim removed 6 bases at V and 1 base at J, leaving 5 bases unmatched. The CDR3 loop reads CASNRGGMNTGELFF. Here the CDR3 DNA reads TGTGCCAGCAATCGCGGGGGGATGAACACCGGGGAGCTGTTTTTT.

The V gene is TRBV18, the J gene TRBJ1-2, with 8 positions matching TRBD1. In germline, CDR1 is KGHSH, CDR2 LQKENI. The V and J ends lost 6 bases and 6 bases, in that order; junction bases with no gene match: 6. The CDR3 loop spans 13 amino acids. CDR3 DNA sequence: TGTGCCAGCTCCTCGGACAGGGCTGATGGCTACACCTTC. Its protein product is CASSSDRADGYTF.

This clone was observed once. Relative to the germline gene, one junction end is altered; a read error may explain this. The V gene is TRBV28, the J gene TRBJ1-1; possibly TRBD1 for D (5 bases). The CDR3 has 11 residues. The germline gives CDR1 MDHEN, CDR2 SYDVKM. CDR3 loop: CASSFGTVAFF. CDR3 sequence (DNA): TGTGCCAGCAGTTTTGGGACTGTAGCTTTCTTT.

J is TRBJ1-6 and V is TRBV2, with 9 positions matching TRBD1. V trimming: 5 bases; J trimming: 10 bases; junction bases outside the gene matches: 6. The CDR3 length is 14 residues. The germline V gene has CDR1 SNHLY and CDR2 FYNNEI. The CDR3 loop is CASSYRGLGSPLHF. CDR3 DNA sequence: TGTGCCAGCAGTTACAGGGGGCTAGGGTCACCCCTCCACTTT.

The rearrangement links TRBV29-1 to TRBJ2-5; a weak D match, TRBD2 (7 bases). Germline values: CDR1 SQVTM, CDR2 ANQGSEA. This CDR3 is 12 amino acids long. Trimming stripped 7 bases from V and 5 bases from J, with 14 bases between. CDR3 sequence (DNA): TGCAGCGCCGGGGGGCCTCGGGAGACCCAGTACTTC. It translates to CSAGGPRETQYF.

The rearrangement uses TRBV6-1 and TRBJ2-7; D gene unclear. Germline V gives CDR1 MNHNS, CDR2 SASEGT. Trimming took off 5 bases at V and 1 base at J, with 12 bases between the two ends. This CDR3 comprises 14 residues. This chain's CDR3 is CASSPRADSYEQYF. In DNA form, the CDR3 reads TGTGCCAGCAGTCCCCGGGCGGATTCCTACGAGCAGTACTTC.

The chain employs TRBV27 and TRBJ2-7; 9 nucleotides align to TRBD1. This CDR3 region has 15 residues. Germline V lookup: CDR1 MNHEY, CDR2 SMNVEV (reference sequence). Trimming removed 5 bases from V and 2 bases from J; junction bases left unmatched: 7. This CDR3 is CASSRSRDRAYEQYF. For the CDR3, the DNA is TGTGCCAGCAGTAGAAGCCGGGACAGGGCCTACGAGCAGTACTTC.

V usage is TRBV6-5 and J usage is TRBJ2-7; 12 bases are shared with TRBD2. Germline assignment: CDR1 MNHEY and CDR2 SVGAGI. V was clipped by 7 bases and J by 3 bases; unmatched bases: 7. CDR3 length equals 15 residues. The DNA of the CDR3 is TGTGCCAGCATGCTAGCGGGGGGGCAGGTCTACGAGCAGTACTTC. Translating gives CASMLAGGQVYEQYF.

The chain is built from TRBV28 and TRBJ2-7; 8 bases agree with TRBD1. From germline, CDR1 is MDHEN and CDR2 SYDVKM. The CDR3 loop spans 13 amino acids. J was trimmed by 7 bases and V by 7 bases; bases with no gene match: 9. CDR3 sequence reads: CASTIGQGGEQYF. CDR3 coding DNA: TGTGCCAGCACCATAGGACAGGGCGGAGAGCAGTACTTC.

The chain joins TRBV7-9 to TRBJ1-1; D perhaps matches TRBD1 (6 bases). V lost 6 bases to trimming and J lost 8 bases, with 13 bases between them. CDR1 SEHNR and CDR2 FQNEAQ come from the germline V gene (reference sequence). This CDR3 contains 12 residues. The DNA for the CDR3 is TGTGCCAGCAGTTCAGACAGGTTCGAAGCTTTCTTT. It yields the protein CASSSDRFEAFF.